This TCR beta chain was captured in a study of identical twins. Overall study findings and caveats: Fewer insertions marked abundant cord blood beta clonotypes; young adult naive trended weakly, memory not at all. Researchers reported excess low generation probability among twin-shared out-of-frame alpha sequences.

Germline CDR1 is SGDLS and CDR2 is YYNGEE. The CDR3 contains 15 residues. V dropped 1 base and J dropped 3 bases, with 11 bases sitting between them. Only healthy Caucasians were included as donors. This clonotype was counted ten times or more. Its antigen is undetermined. TCRdb called the 5' RACE reads again in MiXCR, with one record for every CDR3 protein. This sample has about 100,000 distinct CDR3 sequences, with just under 6% found just once. The receptor comes from a woman between 45 and 65 years old in good health. The V gene is TRBV9, the J gene TRBJ2-1; a possible D gene is TRBD2 (7 bases). The material sequenced was memory T cells sorted from blood. CDR3 region: CASSVRGGGYNEQFF. CDR3 DNA sequence: TGTGCCAGCAGCGTAAGGGGAGGGGGCTACAATGAGCAGTTCTTC. Full variable domain (rest looked up from reference TRBV9 and TRBJ2-1): DSGVTQTPKHLITATGQRVTLRCSPRSGDLSVYWYQQSLDQGLQFLIQYYNGEERAKGNILERFSAQQFPDLHSELNLSSLELGDSALYFCASSVRGGGYNEQFFGPGTRLTVL.